The 12 T cell receptor beta chains reported below all come from one sample, sequenced in a study of T-cell reconstitution after alpha-beta-depleted transplantation in children. Unique molecular identifiers featured in how the TCRbeta library was prepared. TCRdb processed the PCR reads anew with MiXCR; each CDR3 protein has one entry. Seen here are approximately 270,000 distinct CDR3 sequences, 9.9% observed once, and the top ten hold roughly 9.1%. This sample comprised PBMCs from the stem cell graft donor, obtained from the stem cell graft. Receptors originate from a human donor who donated a stem cell graft to a child with SCID.

This clonotype occurred a few times. V and J are TRBV6-1 and TRBJ2-5, with D uncertain. There are 15 residues in the CDR3. The ends were cut back, 7 bases at V and 4 bases at J, with 19 bases in the middle. CDR1 is MNHNS and CDR2 is SASEGT in the germline V gene. This chain's CDR3 is CASTIGSPGPETQYF. In nucleotides, the CDR3 is TGTGCCAGCACTATAGGCAGCCCGGGCCCAGAGACCCAGTACTTC.

This clonotype appeared many times. The V gene is TRBV11-2, the J gene TRBJ2-3, with D tentatively TRBD2 (7 bases). CDR1 and CDR2 from the germline V gene are SGHAT and FQNNGV. The CDR3 has 19 residues. V was pared by 3 bases and J by 2 bases, with 24 bases between. The CDR3 nucleotides read TGTGCCAGCAGCTTGGGAGGGGGAATAACGGGGGCCAACACAGATACGCAGTATTTT. Translation gives CASSLGGGITGANTDTQYF.

The chain couples TRBV5-1 to TRBJ1-3; D uncertain. Germline lookup yields CDR1 SGHRS and CDR2 YFSETQ. The CDR3 sequence is 17 residues long. The V end was cut by 1 base, the J end by 0 bases, with 14 bases between. In DNA form, the CDR3 reads TGCGCCAGCAGCTTGACAACCGGACCGAGCTCTGGAAACACCATATATTTT. It codes for CASSLTTGPSSGNTIYF.

This clonotype came up many times. The chain recombines TRBV27 with TRBJ1-2, with TRBD1 matching over 7 bases. Germline V gives CDR1 MNHEY, CDR2 SMNVEV (reference sequence). After removal of 5 bases from V and 6 bases from J, the junction contained 9 bases not matched to a gene. This CDR3 is 14 amino acids long. The CDR3 reads CASSVATGSNGYTF. In DNA form, the CDR3 reads TGTGCCAGCAGTGTAGCGACAGGGTCCAATGGCTACACCTTC.

This clonotype was picked up a small number of times. This chain links TRBV20-1 with TRBJ2-4, with unresolved D. Germline V CDR1 and CDR2: DFQATT, SNEGSKA (reference sequence). The CDR3 contains 12 residues. The V end lost 8 bases, the J end lost 4 bases, and 12 bases lay between the germline ends. This chain's CDR3 is CSPTDGKNIQYF. In DNA form, the CDR3 reads TGCAGTCCAACGGACGGGAAAAACATTCAGTACTTC.

The table lists this clonotype with a few counts. The genes are TRBV13 and TRBJ1-6; no reliable D call. V was trimmed by 0 bases and J by 12 bases, leaving 6 bases between them. The CDR3 totals 12 residues. CDR1 and CDR2 from the germline V gene are PRHDT and FYEKMQ (reference sequence). CDR3 amino acids: CASSLGRGPLHF. The CDR3, as DNA: TGTGCCAGCAGCTTAGGCCGGGGACCCCTCCACTTT.

J is TRBJ2-7 and V is TRBV5-1, with a weak D call TRBD2 (6 bases). With 4 bases removed from V and 7 bases from J, the gap between germline ends came to 18 bases. CDR1 SGHRS and CDR2 YFSETQ come from the germline V gene. CDR3 length equals 14 residues. Here the CDR3 DNA reads TGCGCCAGCAGCCGCGGAGGGGCCAATGGGGAGCAGTACTTC. This translates into CASSRGGANGEQYF.

The chain is built from TRBV4-2 and TRBJ2-7, with 7 bases that match TRBD1. CDR3 length: 16 amino acids. Germline loops: CDR1 LGHNA, CDR2 YNFKEQ. Losses at the gene ends were 0 bases for V and 6 bases for J; bases not matched to a gene: 11. The CDR3 spells CASSQDGRGQAGEQYF. DNA of the CDR3: TGTGCCAGCAGCCAAGATGGTCGCGGACAGGCAGGCGAGCAGTACTTC.

This clonotype was counted a few times. The chain couples TRBV12-3 or TRBV12-4 to TRBJ1-5, with D tentatively TRBD1 (6 bases). V was clipped by 5 bases and J by 7 bases, with 15 bases between them. The CDR3 has 14 amino acids. The CDR3 DNA reads TGTGCCAGCAGTCTAAACAGGGAAGGCCAGCCCCAGCATTTT. Residues: CASSLNREGQPQHF.

This chain joins TRBV20-1 and TRBJ2-7; the D gene could be TRBD1 or TRBD2 (7 bases each). CDR1 DFQATT and CDR2 SNEGSKA come from the germline V gene (reference sequence). There are 15 residues in the CDR3. Between the trimmed V and J ends, which lost 6 bases and 1 base, there was a span of 19 bases. In DNA form, the CDR3 reads TGCAGTGCCCAAGGGACAGTGGGGGGGTCCTACGAGCAGTACTTC. Protein product: CSAQGTVGGSYEQYF.

This clonotype was recorded a few times. The chain joins TRBV20-1 to TRBJ2-1; no clear D. V lost 3 bases and J lost 12, with 18 bases in between. Germline values: CDR1 DFQATT, CDR2 SNEGSKA (reference sequence). CDR3 length equals 13 residues. CDR3 DNA sequence: TGCAGTGCTAGCCCCCCTCAGGAGCGCTGGCAGTTCTTC. This gives the protein CSASPPQERWQFF.

V gene TRBV5-6 combines with J gene TRBJ2-1; D is unresolved. The germline gives CDR1 SGHDT, CDR2 YYEEEE. The length of the CDR3 is 13 residues. Trimming removed 1 base at V and 7 bases at J, with 9 bases between. CDR3 sequence (DNA): TGTGCCAGCAGCTTGCCATTAGGGAATGAGCAGTTCTTC. This translates into CASSLPLGNEQFF. Using reference TRBV5-6 and TRBJ2-1 for the parts outside the CDR3, the full variable domain is DAGVTQSPTHLIKTRGQQVTLRCSPKSGHDTVSWYQQALGQGPQFIFQYYEEEERQRGNFPDRFSGHQFPNYSSELNVNALLLGDSALYLCASSLPLGNEQFFGPGTRLTVL.